This TCR delta chain was sequenced in a study of gamma-delta T cells after stem cell transplantation. TCRdb fed the RT-PCR reads into CATT to redo clone calling. The sample gives roughly 250 delta-chain clones, approximately 5% of which show up once; approximately 81% is in the top ten. The germline V gene has CDR1 GEAIGNYY and CDR2 EKD. This CDR3 is 18 amino acids long. The germline V and J ends were trimmed by 0 bases and 3 bases, with 22 bases remaining between them. J is TRDJ1 and V is TRDV2; D is unresolved. This TCR came from a human donor. It is not recorded whose cells these are; they may come from a transplant donor. What was sequenced was gamma-delta T cells. The CDR3 DNA is TGTGCCTGTGACACCGTAAGAACGCTGGTGATGCTCCCCGATAAACTCATCTTT. Its protein product is CACDTVRTLVMLPDKLIF.